These 2 T cell receptor beta chains share one sample of origin, sequenced in a study of neoadjuvant anti-PD-1 for oral cavity cancer. TCRdb's copy holds only in-frame clones and misses some; the assay was immunoSEQ multiplex PCR. The table lists approximately 7,000 clones, roughly 78% of them singletons. The sample was PBMCs, taken before nivolumab (anti-PD-1) treatment. The receptors stem from a person between 40 and 85 years old with oral cavity squamous cell carcinoma.

This clone counts as medium-sized. The chain joins TRBV28 to TRBJ1-5; a weak D match, TRBD1 (6 bases). V lost 10 bases to trimming and J lost 3 bases, with 13 bases between them. Germline values: CDR1 MDHEN, CDR2 SYDVKM. This CDR3 region has 13 residues. This CDR3 is CATGQVSNQPQHF. The CDR3 bases are TGTGCCACGGGACAAGTCTCCAATCAGCCCCAGCATTTT. Full variable domain (missing parts from reference TRBV28 and TRBJ1-5): DVKVTQSSRYLVKRTGEKVFLECVQDMDHENMFWYRQDPGLGLRLIYFSYDVKMKEKGDIPEGYSVSREKKERFSLILESASTNQTSMYLCATGQVSNQPQHFGDGTRLSIL.

The chain couples TRBV6-4 to TRBJ2-3; weak D call: TRBD2 (7 bases). CDR1 is MRHNA, CDR2 SNTAGT, per germline. Trimming cost V 4 bases and J 3 bases, with 11 bases left between them. The length of the CDR3 is 14 residues. Here the CDR3 DNA reads TGTGCCAGCAGTGTACGGGGGGCTACAGATACGCAGTATTTT. This encodes CASSVRGATDTQYF.